This TCR beta chain was sequenced for a study of cytomegalovirus exposure and HLA in healthy donors. Findings and caveats of the study: More clonal expansion characterized HLA-associated TCR beta chains than equally common others in a later analysis. With high specificity and sensitivity, the classifier reportedly diagnosed cytomegalovirus status.

With regard to this clone: Its specificity is unknown.

Germline lookup yields CDR1 SGDLS and CDR2 YYNGEE. The CDR3 loop spans 16 amino acids. With V trimmed by 0 bases and J by 7 bases, 9 bases remained unmatched. 13 Jbeta primers and 60 Vbeta primers were used for the PCR. Sequencing was performed with immunoSEQ multiplex PCR; in TCRdb, only in-frame clones are kept and a portion is missing. The sample includes about 70,000 clones. Everyone who donated was a healthy bone marrow donor. Material for sequencing was PBMCs. The TCR was taken from a woman aged 30 to 39 in good health and CMV-seronegative. The J gene is TRBJ2-2, the V gene TRBV9, with 7 bases fitting TRBD2. CDR3 region: CASSVVSAGVVGELFF. CDR3 DNA: TGTGCCAGCAGCGTAGTATCTGCGGGAGTGGTCGGGGAGCTGTTTTTT.